This is a list of T cell receptor beta chains from one sample in a study of blood T cell repertoires in COVID-19. Generated by immunoSEQ multiplex PCR, the TCRdb table keeps only in-frame clones and is missing some. The table lists fewer than 250,000 clones, around 87% of them singletons. Input material: PBMCs or T cells enriched from blood (not recorded which). These receptor sequences come from a man younger than 40 in a cohort exposed to, infected with or recovered from COVID-19 (not recorded which). Both conserved end residues are part of each CDR3. A D gene is named only where the DNA matches it firmly. Clone size is shown for a subset of rows, as once, few, many or a class of expanded clone.

D gene,clone size,V gene,J gene,CDR3 DNA,CDR3 protein
TRBD1,few,TRBV3-1/TRBV3-2,TRBJ2-7,TGTGCCAGCAGCGTGGGACAGGCGGTCGAGCAGTACTTC,CASSVGQAVEQYF
NA,NA,TRBV28,TRBJ2-3,TGTGCCAGCGCTACAAGGCGGCCCCTGGGTGTAGATACGCAGTATTTT,CASATRRPLGVDTQYF
TRBD1,NA,TRBV28,TRBJ2-1,TGTGCCAGCAGTCCGACAGGGGGCAAGACGAAGTTCCCGTCCTACAATGAGCAGTTCTTC,CASSPTGGKTKFPSYNEQFF
NA,NA,TRBV5-4,TRBJ1-2,TGTGCCAGCAGCTTAACGACCTCCGGGGGAGGCTACACCTTC,CASSLTTSGGGYTF
NA,NA,TRBV10-3,TRBJ1-2,TGTGCCATCAGCGGGGGGCCGGGACATCGGAGTCTATATGGCTACACCTTC,CAISGGPGHRSLYGYTF
NA,NA,TRBV21-1,TRBJ2-1,TGTGCCTCCCCGACTAGCGGTTACTCCTACAATGAGCAGTTCTTC,CASPTSGYSYNEQFF
TRBD1,NA,TRBV9,TRBJ2-5,TGTGCCAGCAGCGTAGCCGGGGAGACAGGGGTAGAGACCCAGTACTTC,CASSVAGETGVETQYF
NA,NA,TRBV18,TRBJ2-7,TGTGCCAGCTCACCGTATACTAGCACCGAGCAGTACTTC,CASSPYTSTEQYF
NA,NA,TRBV6-5,TRBJ2-7,TGTGCCAGCAGTTACTCGAGGATTTTCAACGAGCAGTACTTC,CASSYSRIFNEQYF
NA,NA,TRBV28,TRBJ1-1,TGTGCCAGCACCTTATATTCGAGCACCTGGAGCACTGAAGCTTTCTTT,CASTLYSSTWSTEAFF
NA,NA,TRBV2,TRBJ2-7,TGTGCCAGCAGTGAATCCGGGTGGCGGACGGGGCAGGGGAGATCCTACGAGCAGTACTTC,CASSESGWRTGQGRSYEQYF
TRBD1,NA,TRBV19,TRBJ1-5,TGTGCCAGTAGTGTTGGACAGGCCCGAGGCAATCAGCCCCAGCATTTT,CASSVGQARGNQPQHF
NA,NA,TRBV11-2,TRBJ2-7,TGTGCCAGCAGCTTAGGGCCCGGCCAGGGGACCTACGAGCAGTACTTC,CASSLGPGQGTYEQYF
NA,NA,TRBV7-6,TRBJ1-6,TGTGCCAGCAGCCAAATTACAGGGAAATCCTATAATTCACCCCTCCACTTT,CASSQITGKSYNSPLHF
NA,NA,TRBV28,TRBJ2-3,TGTGCCAGCAGTTTAAACGTCCTCGGGTACACAGATACGCAGTATTTT,CASSLNVLGYTDTQYF
TRBD1,NA,TRBV7-8,TRBJ1-5,TGTGCCAGCAGCTTAAATATCCAGGGGGCGTCGGGACAGCCCCAGCATTTT,CASSLNIQGASGQPQHF
NA,NA,TRBV11-1,TRBJ2-5,TGTGCCAGCAGCTTCTTCGGAGAGACCCAGTACTTC,CASSFFGETQYF
NA,NA,TRBV28,TRBJ2-5,TGTGCCAGCACCTTGGGCTCGACAGGCGGGTTATGGACCCAGTACTTC,CASTLGSTGGLWTQYF
TRBD2,once,TRBV28,TRBJ2-1,TGTGCCAGCAGTTTATGGATTGGGACTAGCGGGATCAATGAGCAGTTCTTC,CASSLWIGTSGINEQFF
NA,NA,TRBV11-2,TRBJ1-1,TGTGCCAGCAGCTTTTACAGTAAACTGAACACTGAAGCTTTCTTT,CASSFYSKLNTEAFF
NA,NA,TRBV14,TRBJ1-2,TGTGCCAGCAGCCACACTGGTGTGAACTATGGCTACACCTTC,CASSHTGVNYGYTF
NA,NA,TRBV4-2,TRBJ1-3,TGTGCCAGCACCCCTCGCTCTGGAAACACCATATATTTT,CASTPRSGNTIYF
TRBD2,NA,TRBV19,TRBJ2-1,TGTGCCAGCCCCTCTGTACCGGGACTAGCCCATAATGAGCAGTTCTTC,CASPSVPGLAHNEQFF
NA,NA,TRBV10-2,TRBJ1-5,TGCGCCAGCAGTGAGTCGATAGGCACCCAGGGGAATCAGCCCCAGCATTTT,CASSESIGTQGNQPQHF
NA,NA,TRBV6-5,TRBJ1-1,TGTGCCAGCAGAGGCGGACAGCCCCAAGCTTTCTTT,CASRGGQPQAFF
TRBD1,NA,TRBV4-1,TRBJ1-1,TGCGCCAGCAGCCAAAGACAGGGGGCGAACACTGAAGCTTTCTTT,CASSQRQGANTEAFF
NA,NA,TRBV5-1,TRBJ1-3,TGCGCCAGCAGCTTGGATTCGGGGGGATACTCTGGAAACACCATATATTTT,CASSLDSGGYSGNTIYF
NA,NA,TRBV6-5,TRBJ1-2,TGTGCCAGCAGTTATTCGACAGGTCTTGGGGGCTACACCTTC,CASSYSTGLGGYTF
NA,NA,TRBV28,TRBJ1-1,TGTGCCAGCAGTTCCCCCGCGGGGCGGGTGAACACTGAAGCTTTCTTT,CASSSPAGRVNTEAFF
NA,NA,TRBV4-1,TRBJ2-1,TGCGCCAGCAGCCAGCTACGGGACGGCGGGGCGGTATACAATGAGCAGTTCTTC,CASSQLRDGGAVYNEQFF
TRBD2,NA,TRBV15,TRBJ2-1,TGTGCCACCAGCGGATTAGGGACTAGCAATGAGCAGTTCTTC,CATSGLGTSNEQFF
TRBD2,NA,TRBV7-9,TRBJ2-7,TGTGCCAGCAGTCGACTAGCGGGGACCTACGAGCAGTACTTC,CASSRLAGTYEQYF
NA,NA,TRBV9,TRBJ1-3,TGTGCCAGCAGCGCTAGAAACACCATATATTTT,CASSARNTIYF
TRBD1,NA,TRBV7-9,TRBJ2-1,TGTGCCAGCAGCTTAGGGCCAGGGGGCGTAGATGAGCAGTTCTTC,CASSLGPGGVDEQFF